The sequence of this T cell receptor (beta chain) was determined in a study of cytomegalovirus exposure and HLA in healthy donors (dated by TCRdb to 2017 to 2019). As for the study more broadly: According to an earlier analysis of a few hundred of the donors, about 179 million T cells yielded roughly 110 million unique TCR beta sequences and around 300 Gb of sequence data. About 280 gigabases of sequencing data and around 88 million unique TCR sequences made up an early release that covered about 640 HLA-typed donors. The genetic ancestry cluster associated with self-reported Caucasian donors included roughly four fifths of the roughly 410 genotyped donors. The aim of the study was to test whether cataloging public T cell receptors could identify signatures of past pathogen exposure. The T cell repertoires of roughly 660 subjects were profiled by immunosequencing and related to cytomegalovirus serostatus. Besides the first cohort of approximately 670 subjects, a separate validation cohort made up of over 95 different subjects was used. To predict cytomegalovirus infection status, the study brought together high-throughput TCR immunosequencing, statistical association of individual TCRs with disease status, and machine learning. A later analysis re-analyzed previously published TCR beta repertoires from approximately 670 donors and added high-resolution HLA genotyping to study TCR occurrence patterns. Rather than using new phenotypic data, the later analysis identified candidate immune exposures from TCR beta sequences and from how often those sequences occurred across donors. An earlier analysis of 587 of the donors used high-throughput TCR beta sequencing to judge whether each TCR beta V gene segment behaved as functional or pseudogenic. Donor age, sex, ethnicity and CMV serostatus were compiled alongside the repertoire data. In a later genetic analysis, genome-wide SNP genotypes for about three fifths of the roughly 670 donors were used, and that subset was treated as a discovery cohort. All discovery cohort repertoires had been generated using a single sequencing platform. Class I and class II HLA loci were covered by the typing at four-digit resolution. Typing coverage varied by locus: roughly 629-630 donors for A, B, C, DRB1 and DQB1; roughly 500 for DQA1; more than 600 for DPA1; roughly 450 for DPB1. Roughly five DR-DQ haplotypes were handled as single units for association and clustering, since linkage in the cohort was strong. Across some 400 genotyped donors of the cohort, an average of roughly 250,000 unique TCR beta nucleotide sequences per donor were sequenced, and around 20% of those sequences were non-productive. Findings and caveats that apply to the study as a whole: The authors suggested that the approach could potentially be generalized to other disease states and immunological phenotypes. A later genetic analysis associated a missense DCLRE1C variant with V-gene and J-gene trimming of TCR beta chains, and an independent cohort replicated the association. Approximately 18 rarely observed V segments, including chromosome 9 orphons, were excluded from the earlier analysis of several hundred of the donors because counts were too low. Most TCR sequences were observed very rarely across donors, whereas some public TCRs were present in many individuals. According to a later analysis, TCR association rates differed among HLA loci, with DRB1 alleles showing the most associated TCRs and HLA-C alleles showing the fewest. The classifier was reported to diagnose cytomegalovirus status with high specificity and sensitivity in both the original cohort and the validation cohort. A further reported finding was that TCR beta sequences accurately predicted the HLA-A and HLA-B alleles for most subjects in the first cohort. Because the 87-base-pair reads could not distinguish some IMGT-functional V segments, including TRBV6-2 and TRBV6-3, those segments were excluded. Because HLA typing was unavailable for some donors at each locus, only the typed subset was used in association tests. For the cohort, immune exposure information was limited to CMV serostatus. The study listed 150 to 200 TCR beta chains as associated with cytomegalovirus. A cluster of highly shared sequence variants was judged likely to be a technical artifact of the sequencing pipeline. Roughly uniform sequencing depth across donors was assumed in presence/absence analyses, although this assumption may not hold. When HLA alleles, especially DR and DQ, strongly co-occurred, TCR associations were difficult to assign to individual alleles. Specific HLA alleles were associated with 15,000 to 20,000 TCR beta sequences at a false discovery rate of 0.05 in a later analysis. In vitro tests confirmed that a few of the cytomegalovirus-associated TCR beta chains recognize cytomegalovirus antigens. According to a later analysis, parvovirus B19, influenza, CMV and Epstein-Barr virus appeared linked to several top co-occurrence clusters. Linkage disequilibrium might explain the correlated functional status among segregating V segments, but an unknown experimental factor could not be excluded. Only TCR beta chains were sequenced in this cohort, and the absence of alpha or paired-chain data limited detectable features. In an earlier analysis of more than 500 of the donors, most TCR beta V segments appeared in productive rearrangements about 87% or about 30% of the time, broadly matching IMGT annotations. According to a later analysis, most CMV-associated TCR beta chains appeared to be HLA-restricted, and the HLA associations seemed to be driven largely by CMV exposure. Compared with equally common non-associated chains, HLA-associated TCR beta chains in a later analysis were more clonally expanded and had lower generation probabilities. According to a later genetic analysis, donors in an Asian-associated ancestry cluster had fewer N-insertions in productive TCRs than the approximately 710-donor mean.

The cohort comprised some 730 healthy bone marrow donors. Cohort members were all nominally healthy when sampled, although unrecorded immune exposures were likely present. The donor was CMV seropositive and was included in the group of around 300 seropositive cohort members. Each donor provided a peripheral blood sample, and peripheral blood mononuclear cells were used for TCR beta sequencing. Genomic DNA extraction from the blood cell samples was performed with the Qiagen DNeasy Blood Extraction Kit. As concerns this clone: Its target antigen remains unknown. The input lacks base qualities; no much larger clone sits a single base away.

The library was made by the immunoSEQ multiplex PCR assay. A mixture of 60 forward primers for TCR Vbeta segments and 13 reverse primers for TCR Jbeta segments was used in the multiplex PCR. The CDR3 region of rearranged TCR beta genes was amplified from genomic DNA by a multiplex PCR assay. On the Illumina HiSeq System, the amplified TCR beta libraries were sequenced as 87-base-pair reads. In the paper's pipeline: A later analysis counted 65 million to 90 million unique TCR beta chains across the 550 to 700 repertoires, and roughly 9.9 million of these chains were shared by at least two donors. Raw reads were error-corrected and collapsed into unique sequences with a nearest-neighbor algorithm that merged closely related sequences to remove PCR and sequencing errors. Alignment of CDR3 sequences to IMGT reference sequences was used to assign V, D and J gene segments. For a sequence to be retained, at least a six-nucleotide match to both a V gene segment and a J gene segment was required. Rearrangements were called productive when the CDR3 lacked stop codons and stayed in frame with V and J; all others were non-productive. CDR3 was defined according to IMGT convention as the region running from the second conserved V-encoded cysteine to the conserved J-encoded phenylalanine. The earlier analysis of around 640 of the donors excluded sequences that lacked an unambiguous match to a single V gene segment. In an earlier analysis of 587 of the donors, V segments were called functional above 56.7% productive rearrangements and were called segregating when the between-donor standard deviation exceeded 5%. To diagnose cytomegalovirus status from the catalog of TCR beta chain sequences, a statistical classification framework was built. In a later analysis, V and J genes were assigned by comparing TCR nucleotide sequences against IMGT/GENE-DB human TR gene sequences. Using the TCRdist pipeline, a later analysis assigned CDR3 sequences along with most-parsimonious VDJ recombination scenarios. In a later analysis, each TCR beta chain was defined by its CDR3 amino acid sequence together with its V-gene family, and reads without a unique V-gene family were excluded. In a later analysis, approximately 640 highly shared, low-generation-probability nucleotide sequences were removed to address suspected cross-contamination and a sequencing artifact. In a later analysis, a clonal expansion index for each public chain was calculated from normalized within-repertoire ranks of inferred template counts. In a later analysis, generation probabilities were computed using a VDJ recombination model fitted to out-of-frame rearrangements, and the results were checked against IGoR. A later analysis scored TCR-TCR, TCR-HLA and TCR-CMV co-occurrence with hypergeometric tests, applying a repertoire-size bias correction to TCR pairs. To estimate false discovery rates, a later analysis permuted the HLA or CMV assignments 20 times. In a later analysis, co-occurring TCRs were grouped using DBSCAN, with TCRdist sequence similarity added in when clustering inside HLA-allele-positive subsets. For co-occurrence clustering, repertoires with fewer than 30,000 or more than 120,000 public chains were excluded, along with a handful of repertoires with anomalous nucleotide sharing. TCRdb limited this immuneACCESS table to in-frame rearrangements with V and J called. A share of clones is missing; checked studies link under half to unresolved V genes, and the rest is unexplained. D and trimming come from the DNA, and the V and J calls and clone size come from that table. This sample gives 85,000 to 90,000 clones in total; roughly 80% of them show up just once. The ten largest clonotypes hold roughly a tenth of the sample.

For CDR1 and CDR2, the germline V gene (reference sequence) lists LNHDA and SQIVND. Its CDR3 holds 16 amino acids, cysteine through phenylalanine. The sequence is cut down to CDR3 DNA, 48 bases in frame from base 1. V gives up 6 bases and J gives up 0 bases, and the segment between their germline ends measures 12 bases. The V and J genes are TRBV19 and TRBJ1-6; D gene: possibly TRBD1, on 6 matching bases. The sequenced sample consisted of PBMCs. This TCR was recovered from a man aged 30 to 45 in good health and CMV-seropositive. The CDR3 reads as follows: CASRDRPSSYNSPLHF. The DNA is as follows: TGTGCCAGTAGGGACAGACCGAGCTCCTATAATTCACCCCTCCACTTT.